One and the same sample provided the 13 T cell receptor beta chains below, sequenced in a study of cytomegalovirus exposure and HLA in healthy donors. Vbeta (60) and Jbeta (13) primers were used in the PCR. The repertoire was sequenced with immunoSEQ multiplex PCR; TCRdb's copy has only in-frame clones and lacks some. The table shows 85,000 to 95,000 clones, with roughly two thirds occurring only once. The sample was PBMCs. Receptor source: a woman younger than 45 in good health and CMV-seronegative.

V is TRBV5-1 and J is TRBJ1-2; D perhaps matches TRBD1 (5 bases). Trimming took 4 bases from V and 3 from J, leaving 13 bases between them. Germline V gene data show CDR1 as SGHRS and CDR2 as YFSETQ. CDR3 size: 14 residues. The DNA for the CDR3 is TGCGCCAGCAGCCTATGGGGGGGTGACTATGGCTACACCTTC. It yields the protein CASSLWGGDYGYTF.

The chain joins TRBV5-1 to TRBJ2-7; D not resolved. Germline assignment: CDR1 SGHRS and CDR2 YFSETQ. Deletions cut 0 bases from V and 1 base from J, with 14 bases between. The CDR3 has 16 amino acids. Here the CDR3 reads CASSLGALLLSYEQYF. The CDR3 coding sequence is TGCGCCAGCAGCTTGGGAGCTCTGCTACTATCCTACGAGCAGTACTTC.

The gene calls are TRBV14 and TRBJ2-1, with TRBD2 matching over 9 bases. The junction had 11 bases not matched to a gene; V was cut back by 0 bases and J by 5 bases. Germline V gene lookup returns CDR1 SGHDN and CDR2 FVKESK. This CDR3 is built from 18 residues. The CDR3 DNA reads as TGTGCCAGCAGCCAAGAACGAAGGCGGGGGGGCCAGAACAATGAGCAGTTCTTC. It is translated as CASSQERRRGGQNNEQFF.

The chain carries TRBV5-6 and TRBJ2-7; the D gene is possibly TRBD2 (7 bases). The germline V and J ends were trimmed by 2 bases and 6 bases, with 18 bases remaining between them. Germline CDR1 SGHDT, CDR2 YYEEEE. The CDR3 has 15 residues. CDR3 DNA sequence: TGTGCCAGCAGCTTCCGGGGGGCGCGGTCGGTCGAGCAGTACTTC. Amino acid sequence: CASSFRGARSVEQYF.

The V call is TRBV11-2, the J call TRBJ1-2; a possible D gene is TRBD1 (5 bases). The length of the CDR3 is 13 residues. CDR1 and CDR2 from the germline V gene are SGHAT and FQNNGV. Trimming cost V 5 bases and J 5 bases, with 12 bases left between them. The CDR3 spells CASSPDRDYGYTF. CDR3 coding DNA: TGTGCCAGCAGCCCCGACAGAGATTATGGCTACACCTTC.

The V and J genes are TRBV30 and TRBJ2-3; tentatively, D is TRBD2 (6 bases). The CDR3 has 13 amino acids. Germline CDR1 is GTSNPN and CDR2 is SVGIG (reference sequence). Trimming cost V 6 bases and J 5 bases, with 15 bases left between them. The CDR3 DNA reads TGTGCCTGCCGGACGTCCGGGGGAGATACGCAGTATTTT. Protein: CACRTSGGDTQYF.

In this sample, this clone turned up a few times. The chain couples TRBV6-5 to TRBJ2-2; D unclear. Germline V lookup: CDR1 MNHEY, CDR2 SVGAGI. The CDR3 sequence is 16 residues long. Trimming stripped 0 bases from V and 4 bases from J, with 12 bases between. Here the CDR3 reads CASSYSLGIGTGELFF. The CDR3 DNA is TGTGCCAGCAGTTACTCTCTAGGAATTGGCACCGGGGAGCTGTTTTTT.

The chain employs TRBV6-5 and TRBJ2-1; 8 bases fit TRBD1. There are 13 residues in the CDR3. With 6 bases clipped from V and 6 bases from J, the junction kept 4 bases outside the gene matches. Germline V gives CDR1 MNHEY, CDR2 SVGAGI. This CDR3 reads CASRTTGVNEQFF. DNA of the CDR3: TGTGCCAGCAGGACGACAGGGGTCAATGAGCAGTTCTTC.

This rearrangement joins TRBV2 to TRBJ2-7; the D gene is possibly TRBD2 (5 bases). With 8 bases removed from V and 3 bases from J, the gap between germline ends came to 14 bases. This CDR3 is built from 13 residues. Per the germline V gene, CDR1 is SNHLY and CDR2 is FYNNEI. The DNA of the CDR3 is TGTGCCAGCGTTGATGGCGGGTTCTACGAGCAGTACTTC. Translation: CASVDGGFYEQYF.

CDR3 region: CASSYRLGGAQYF. The CDR3 DNA reads as TGTGCCAGCAGTTACCGTCTGGGGGGAGCCCAGTACTTC. V gene TRBV6-6 combines with J gene TRBJ2-5; the D gene is possibly TRBD2 (6 bases). V was pared by 2 bases and J by 9 bases, with 13 bases between. Germline loops: CDR1 MNHNY, CDR2 SVGAGI (reference sequence). The CDR3 runs to 13 residues.

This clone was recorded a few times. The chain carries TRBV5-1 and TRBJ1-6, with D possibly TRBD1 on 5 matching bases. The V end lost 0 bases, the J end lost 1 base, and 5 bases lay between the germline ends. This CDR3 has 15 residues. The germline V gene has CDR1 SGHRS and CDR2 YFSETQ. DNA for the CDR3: TGCGCCAGCAGCTTGGCAGGGTCCTATAATTCACCCCTCCACTTT. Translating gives CASSLAGSYNSPLHF. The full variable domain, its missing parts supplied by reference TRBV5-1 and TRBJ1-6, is KAGVTQTPRYLIKTRGQQVTLSCSPISGHRSVSWYQQTPGQGLQFLFEYFSETQRNKGNFPGRFSGRQFSNSRSEMNVSTLELGDSALYLCASSLAGSYNSPLHFGNGTRLTVT.

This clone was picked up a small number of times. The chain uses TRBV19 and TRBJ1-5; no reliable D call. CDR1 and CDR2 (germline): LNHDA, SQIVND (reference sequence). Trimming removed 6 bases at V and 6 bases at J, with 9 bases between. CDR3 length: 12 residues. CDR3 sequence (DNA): TGTGCCAGTAGCCTAGGTAGTCAGCCCCAGCATTTT. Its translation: CASSLGSQPQHF. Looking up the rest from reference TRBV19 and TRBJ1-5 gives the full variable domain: DGGITQSPKYLFRKEGQNVTLSCEQNLNHDAMYWYRQDPGQGLRLIYYSQIVNDFQKGDIAEGYSVSREKKESFPLTVTSAQKNPTAFYLCASSLGSQPQHFGDGTRLSIL.

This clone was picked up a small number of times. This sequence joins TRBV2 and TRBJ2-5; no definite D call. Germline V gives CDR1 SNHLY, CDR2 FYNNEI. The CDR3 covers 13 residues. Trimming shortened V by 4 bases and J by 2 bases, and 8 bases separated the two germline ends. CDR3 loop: CASSAQQQETQYF. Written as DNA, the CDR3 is TGTGCCAGCAGTGCACAGCAGCAAGAGACCCAGTACTTC.